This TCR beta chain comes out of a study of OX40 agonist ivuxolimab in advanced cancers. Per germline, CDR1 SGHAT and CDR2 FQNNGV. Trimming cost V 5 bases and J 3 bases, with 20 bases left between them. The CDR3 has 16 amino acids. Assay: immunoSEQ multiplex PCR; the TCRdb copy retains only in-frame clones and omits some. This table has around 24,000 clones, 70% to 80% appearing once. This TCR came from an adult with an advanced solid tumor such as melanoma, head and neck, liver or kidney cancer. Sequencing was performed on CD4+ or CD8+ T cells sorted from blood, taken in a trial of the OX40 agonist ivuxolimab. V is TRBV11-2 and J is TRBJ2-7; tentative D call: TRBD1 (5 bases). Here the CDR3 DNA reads TGTGCCAGCAGCCGTTATGGGGCGGTCGGGTACTACGAGCAGTACTTC. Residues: CASSRYGAVGYYEQYF. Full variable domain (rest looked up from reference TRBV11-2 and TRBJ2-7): EAGVAQSPRYKIIEKRQSVAFWCNPISGHATLYWYQQILGQGPKLLIQFQNNGVVDDSQLPKDRFSAERLKGVDSTLKIQPAKLEDSAVYLCASSRYGAVGYYEQYFGPGTRLTVT.